This is a list of T cell receptor beta chains from one sample in a study of CD8 T cells in ankylosing spondylitis. TCRdb analysed the 5' RACE reads with MiXCR anew, one entry per CDR3 protein. This sample carries around 890,000 distinct CDR3 sequences, 12% of them seen once, and the ten largest clones take approximately 0.46%. The sequenced sample consisted of blood, either unsorted or a sorted T cell fraction (not recorded which). The source of these receptors is a male donor with ankylosing spondylitis. The CDR3 runs from the conserved cysteine through the conserved F or W. The D gene is left open where the match is weak. Clone size appears in some rows only: once, few, many, or a class for an expanded clone.

cdr3_nt cdr3_aa clone_size j_call d_call v_call
TGTGCCAGTAGTATACGACTAGTTAGAGATACGCAGTATTTT CASSIRLVRDTQYF . TRBJ2-3 . TRBV19
TGTGCCAGCAGACGACTCAGCGGGATCTCCTACAATGAGCAGTTCTTC CASRRLSGISYNEQFF few TRBJ2-1 TRBD2 TRBV6-2/TRBV6-3
TGTGCCAGCAGTTACGAGGAGAAACCTCCGGGCCAGCCCCAGCATTTT CASSYEEKPPGQPQHF . TRBJ1-5 . TRBV6-5
TGTGCCAGCAGCTTAGGGACGGCTAGCACAGATACGCAGTATTTT CASSLGTASTDTQYF many TRBJ2-3 . TRBV7-2
TGTGCCAGCAGCATCCGGAGGAGGAACACTGAAGCTTTCTTT CASSIRRRNTEAFF . TRBJ1-1 . TRBV9
TGCAGTGCTCGCGGGACTAGCGGGAGTTACGAGCAGTACTTC CSARGTSGSYEQYF many TRBJ2-7 TRBD2 TRBV20-1
TGCAGTGCTAGAGCGGCCGGTGGGGGGGGAACGCAGTATTTT CSARAAGGGGTQYF few TRBJ2-3 TRBD2 TRBV20-1
TGTGCCAGCACCCCGCTACCGCCCGGGGAGCTGTTTTTT CASTPLPPGELFF once TRBJ2-2 . TRBV12-3/TRBV12-4
TGCAGTGCTAGAGTCTATGAAAAACTGTTTTTT CSARVYEKLFF many TRBJ1-4 . TRBV20-1
TGTGCCAGCAGTAGACAGGGGGACACCGGGGAGCTGTTTTTT CASSRQGDTGELFF many TRBJ2-2 TRBD1 TRBV6-2/TRBV6-3
TGTGCCAGCAGTTACAGCGGGGAATCTAGCACAGATACGCAGTATTTT CASSYSGESSTDTQYF few TRBJ2-3 TRBD2 TRBV6-5
TGCGCCAGCAGAGGCACAGGGGCCAACGTCCTGACTTTC CASRGTGANVLTF . TRBJ2-6 . TRBV5-1
TGTGCCAGCAGCCGTCTAGCGGGAAGGAGAAACGAGCAGTACTTC CASSRLAGRRNEQYF once TRBJ2-7 TRBD2 TRBV3-1
TGCGCCAGCAGCTTAACCCGGACAGATTATCTAGCCACAGATACGCAGTATTTT CASSLTRTDYLATDTQYF . TRBJ2-3 . TRBV5-1
TGCGCCAGCAGCCAAGATCTTTCGAGATTAATAAGTTTCACAGATACGCAGTATTTT CASSQDLSRLISFTDTQYF many TRBJ2-3 . TRBV4-3
TGTGCCAGCAGCTTAGGTAGCGGGGGGACCAGGGAGCAGTTCTTC CASSLGSGGTREQFF many TRBJ2-1 TRBD2 TRBV7-2
TGTGCCAGCGGGGACGGAAGTGGCACAGATACGCAGTATTTT CASGDGSGTDTQYF . TRBJ2-3 . TRBV28
TGTGCCAGCAGCGTAACTGGTCACACCGGGGAGCTGTTTTTT CASSVTGHTGELFF many TRBJ2-2 . TRBV7-2
TGCGCCAGCCAGCAAGGGTACGGGGCCCGAGAGTACGAGCAGTACTTC CASQQGYGAREYEQYF . TRBJ2-7 . TRBV5-1
TGCAGTGCTCCCGACAGGGGCCTCTACAATGAGCAGTTCTTC CSAPDRGLYNEQFF many TRBJ2-1 TRBD1 TRBV20-1
TGCGCCAGCAGCCAAGGAACCCCCAACGCCGGGGAGCTGTTTTTT CASSQGTPNAGELFF many TRBJ2-2 . TRBV4-3
TGTGCCAGCAGCCCATCCCTAGCTAACTATGGCTACACCTTC CASSPSLANYGYTF . TRBJ1-2 . TRBV7-2